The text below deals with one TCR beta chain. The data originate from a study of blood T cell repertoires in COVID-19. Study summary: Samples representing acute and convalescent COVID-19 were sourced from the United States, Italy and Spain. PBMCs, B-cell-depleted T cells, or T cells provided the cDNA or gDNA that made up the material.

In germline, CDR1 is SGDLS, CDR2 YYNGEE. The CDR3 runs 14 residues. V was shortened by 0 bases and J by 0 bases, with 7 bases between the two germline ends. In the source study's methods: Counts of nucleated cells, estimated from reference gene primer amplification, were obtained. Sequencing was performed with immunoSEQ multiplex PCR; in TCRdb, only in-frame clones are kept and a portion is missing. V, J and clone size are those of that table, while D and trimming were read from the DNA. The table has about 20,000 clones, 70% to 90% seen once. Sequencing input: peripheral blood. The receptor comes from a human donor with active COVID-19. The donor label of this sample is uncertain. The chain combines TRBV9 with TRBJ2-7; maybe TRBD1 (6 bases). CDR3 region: CASSVGTDSYEQYF. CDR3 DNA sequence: TGTGCCAGCAGCGTAGGGACAGACTCCTACGAGCAGTACTTC.